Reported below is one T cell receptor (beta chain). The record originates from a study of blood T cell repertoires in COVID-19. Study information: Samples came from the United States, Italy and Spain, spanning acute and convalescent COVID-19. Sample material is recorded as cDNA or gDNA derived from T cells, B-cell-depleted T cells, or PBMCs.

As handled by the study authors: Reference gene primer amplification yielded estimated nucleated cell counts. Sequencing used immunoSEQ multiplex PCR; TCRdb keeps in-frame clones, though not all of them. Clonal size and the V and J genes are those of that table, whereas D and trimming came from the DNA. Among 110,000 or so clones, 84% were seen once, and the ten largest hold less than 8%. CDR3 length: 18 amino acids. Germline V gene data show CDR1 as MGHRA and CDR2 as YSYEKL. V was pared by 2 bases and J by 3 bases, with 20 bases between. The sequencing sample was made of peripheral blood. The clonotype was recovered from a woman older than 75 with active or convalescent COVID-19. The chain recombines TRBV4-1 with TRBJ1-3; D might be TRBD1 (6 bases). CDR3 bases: TGCGCCAGCAGCCAACGTCCTTTCCAGGGGCAAGGTGGAAACACCATATATTTT. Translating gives CASSQRPFQGQGGNTIYF.